This TCR beta chain was observed in a study of immune cell composition in non-small cell lung cancer (dated by TCRdb to about 2017). Notes on the research overall: Histologic subtype, mostly lung adenocarcinoma or squamous cell carcinoma, was determined with H&E together with p63, CK5, Napsin A and TTF-1 immunohistochemistry. Using Adaptive Biotechnologies, the researchers ran TCR-beta sequencing on about 32 paired NSCLC tumour and non-adjacent lung specimens, along with about two dozen tumour-only specimens. In supplementary cohort #1, which comprised 10 to 11 lung adenocarcinoma cases, paired tumour/lung TCR-beta sequencing was performed and TIL populations were generated so that tumour reactivity could be assessed. Several tumour specimens with TCR-beta data were rare histological subtypes and were excluded from the subtype comparisons.

CDR1 MNHNS and CDR2 SASEGT were looked up in the germline V gene. The CDR3 measures 13 amino acids from cysteine to phenylalanine. Only the CDR3 DNA stays, 39 bases, in frame from base 1. At the junction V is shortened by 8 bases and J by 4 bases, with 12 bases in between. What the authors observed across the whole study: No significant correlation was found between smoking pack-years and tumour TCR-beta clonality. Across ten to eleven adenocarcinoma cases, the maximal tumour-associated clone frequency showed a strong correlation with TIL tumour reactivity, but overall clonality showed no such correlation. The reactivity cohort was only 10 cases, and tumour-reactive clones were not shown to share sequences with the dominant in vivo tumour-associated clones. Significantly higher Top 10 clone scores and productive clonality were observed in lung squamous cell carcinoma than in lung adenocarcinoma tumours. Tumour-associated clones >0.5% were found in nearly half of NSCLC cases, namely in 25% to 40% of adenocarcinomas versus 75% of squamous carcinomas.

A word on this clone: The antigen it recognizes is unknown. Nothing much larger sits one base from this clone, and base qualities are not available.

From frozen aliquots of unsorted single-cell suspensions, genomic DNA was isolated using the QIAamp DNA kit. The tumour samples consisted of non-small cell lung cancer tissue that had been surgically resected. Tissues arrived within 2 hours of resection and were immediately processed into single-cell suspensions. Tissue was mechanically dissociated and enzymatically digested with DNase I, collagenase I and hyaluronidase for roughly 30 minutes at 37 °C, then filtered and RBC-lysed. A two-step multiplex PCR amplified TCR-beta CDR3 regions from genomic DNA, and the second step of the PCR added Illumina-compatible adaptors. TCR-beta immunosequencing was carried out on an Illumina platform through the commercial immunoSEQ service. Turning to the authors' computational methods: Repertoires were summarised as Top 10 Clones, the percentage of T-cell templates from the ten most frequent sequences, and productive clonality. Productive clonality ranged from 0 to 1, with 1 indicating a monoclonal population. Using log10 scatter plots, tumour-associated clones were identified as sequences that made up at least 0.1% of tumour T-cell templates yet were absent from the matched non-adjacent lung. Student's t-tests were used for two-group comparisons, ANOVA was used for stages, and linear regression was used for relationships, with analyses conducted in GraphPad Prism7 and R. Sourced from immuneACCESS, this table was stored by TCRdb with only in-frame sequences that have V and J called. A share of the clones is absent; for the studies checked, an unresolved V gene accounts for under half, and the remainder has no known explanation. V and J calls and clone size are given by that table; D and trimming were obtained from the DNA. The sample data list about 3,100 clones, and around 86% of these were observed just once. Together, the top ten hold 8% to 8.5% of the sample.

Sequenced material: lung tumor tissue. This clonotype was sampled from a human donor with non-small cell lung cancer. Recombination joined TRBV6-1 with TRBJ1-5; the D gene remains uncertain. The DNA reads as follows: TGTGCCAGCGGCTCAGGTTGGAATCAGCCCCAGCATTTT. Its protein is CASGSGWNQPQHF.